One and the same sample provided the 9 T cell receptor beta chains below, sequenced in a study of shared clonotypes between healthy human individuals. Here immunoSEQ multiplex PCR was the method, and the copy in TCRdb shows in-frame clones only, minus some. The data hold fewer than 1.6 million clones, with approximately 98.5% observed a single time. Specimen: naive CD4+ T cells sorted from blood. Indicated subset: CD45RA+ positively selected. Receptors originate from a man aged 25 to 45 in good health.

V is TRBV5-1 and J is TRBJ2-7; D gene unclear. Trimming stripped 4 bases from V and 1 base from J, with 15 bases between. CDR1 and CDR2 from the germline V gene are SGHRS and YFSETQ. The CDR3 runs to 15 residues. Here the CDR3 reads CASSPSPPLSYEQYF. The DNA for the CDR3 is TGCGCCAGCAGCCCGAGCCCACCCCTGTCCTACGAGCAGTACTTC.

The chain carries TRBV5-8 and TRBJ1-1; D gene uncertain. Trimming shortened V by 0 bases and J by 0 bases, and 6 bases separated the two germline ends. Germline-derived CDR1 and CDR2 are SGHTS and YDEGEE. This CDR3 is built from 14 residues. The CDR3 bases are TGTGCCAGCAGCTTGGTACTGTTGAACACTGAAGCTTTCTTT. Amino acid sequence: CASSLVLLNTEAFF.

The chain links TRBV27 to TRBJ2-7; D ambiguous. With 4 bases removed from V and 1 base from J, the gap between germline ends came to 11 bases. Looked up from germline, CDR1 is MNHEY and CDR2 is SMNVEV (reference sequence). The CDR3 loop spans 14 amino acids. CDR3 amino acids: CASSYQAASYEQYF. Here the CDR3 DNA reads TGTGCCAGCAGTTATCAGGCTGCATCCTACGAGCAGTACTTC.

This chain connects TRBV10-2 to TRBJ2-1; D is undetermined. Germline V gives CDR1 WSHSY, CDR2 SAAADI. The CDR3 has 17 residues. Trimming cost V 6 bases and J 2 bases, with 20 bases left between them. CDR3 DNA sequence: TGCGCCAGCAGGTCCCACATCTTCCAACCGACCTACAATGAGCAGTTCTTC. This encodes CASRSHIFQPTYNEQFF.

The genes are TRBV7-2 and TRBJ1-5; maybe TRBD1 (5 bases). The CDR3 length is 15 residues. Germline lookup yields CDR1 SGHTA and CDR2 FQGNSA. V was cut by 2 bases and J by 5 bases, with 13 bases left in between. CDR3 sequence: CASSLNTGRDQPQHF. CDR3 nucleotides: TGTGCCAGCAGCTTAAACACCGGCAGGGATCAGCCCCAGCATTTT.

The CDR3 region is CASSPRQPLSRANVLTF. The CDR3, as DNA: TGTGCCAGCAGTCCCAGACAGCCCCTCTCAAGGGCCAACGTCCTGACTTTC. The chain joins TRBV27 to TRBJ2-6; D possibly corresponds to TRBD1 (5 bases). Trimming stripped 5 bases from V and 5 bases from J, with 19 bases between. The CDR3 runs 17 residues. The germline V gene encodes CDR1 MNHEY and CDR2 SMNVEV (reference sequence).

The CDR3 region has the DNA TGTGCCAGTAGTATAGATCTTAATTGGCTAGCGGGAAGGAGACAAGAGACCCAGTACTTC. It encodes CASSIDLNWLAGRRQETQYF. The chain combines TRBV19 with TRBJ2-5; 9 bases line up with TRBD2. This CDR3 comprises 20 residues. Trimming cost V 0 bases and J 2 bases; bases outside gene matches: 16. Germline CDR1 reads LNHDA; CDR2 reads SQIVND (reference sequence).

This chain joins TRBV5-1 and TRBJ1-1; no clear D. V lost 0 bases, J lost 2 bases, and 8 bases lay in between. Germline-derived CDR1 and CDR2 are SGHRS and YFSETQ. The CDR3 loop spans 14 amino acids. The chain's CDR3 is CASSLGVGNTEAFF. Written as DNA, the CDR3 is TGCGCCAGCAGCTTGGGAGTCGGAAACACTGAAGCTTTCTTT.

CDR3 residues: CASSPGFSPGNTIYF. In DNA form, the CDR3 reads TGTGCCAGCAGCCCGGGATTCTCCCCTGGAAACACCATATATTTT. J is TRBJ1-3 and V is TRBV11-3; D is unresolved. CDR1 and CDR2 from the germline V gene are SGHNT and YENEEA. V gave up 5 bases and J gave up 2 bases, with 13 bases separating them. The CDR3 loop spans 15 amino acids. Full variable domain (outside the CDR3, taken from reference TRBV11-3 and TRBJ1-3): EAGVVQSPRYKIIEKKQPVAFWCNPISGHNTLYWYLQNLGQGPELLIRYENEEAVDDSQLPKDRFSAERLKGVDSTLKIQPAELGDSAVYLCASSPGFSPGNTIYFGEGSWLTVV.